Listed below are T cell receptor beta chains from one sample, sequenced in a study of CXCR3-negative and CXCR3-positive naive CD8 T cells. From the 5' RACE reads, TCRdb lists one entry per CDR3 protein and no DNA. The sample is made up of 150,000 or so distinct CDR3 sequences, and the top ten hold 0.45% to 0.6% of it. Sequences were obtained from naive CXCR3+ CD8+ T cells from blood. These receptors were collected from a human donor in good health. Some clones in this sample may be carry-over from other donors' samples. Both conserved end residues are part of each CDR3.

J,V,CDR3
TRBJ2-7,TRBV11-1,CASSLALIGGDSYEQYF
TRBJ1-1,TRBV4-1,CASRGAGPLNTEAFF
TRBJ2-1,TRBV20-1,CSARPERGAIDEQFF
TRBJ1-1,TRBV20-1,CSANRADSEAFF
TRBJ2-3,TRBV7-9,CASSPEQGYADTQYF
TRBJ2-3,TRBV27,CASSPGLPDTQYF
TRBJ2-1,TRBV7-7,CASSLALGDHEQFF
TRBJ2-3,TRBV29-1,CSVAAGTGADTQYF
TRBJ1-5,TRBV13,CASSLGPNSNQPQHF
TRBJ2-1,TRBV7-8,CASSRRTSGAYNEQFF
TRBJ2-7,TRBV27,CASSPWGGGLEQYF
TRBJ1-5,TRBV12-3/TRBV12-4,CASSSIHEVSNQPQHF
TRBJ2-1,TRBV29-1,CSVDFRNEQFF
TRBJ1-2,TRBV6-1,CARSEWGSGRNYGYTF
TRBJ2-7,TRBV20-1,CSANSAAPSYEQYF
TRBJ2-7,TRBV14,CASSLITASGRNEQYF
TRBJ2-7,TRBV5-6,CASSSLAGERYEQYF
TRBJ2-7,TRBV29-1,CSVEDGGNSYEQYF